The entry below gives a single T cell receptor beta chain sequence along with its context. The target antigen is unknown. This record belongs to a study of shared clonotypes between healthy human individuals. The study's findings and limits: Despite large depth, sorted-subset datasets appeared incompletely sequenced.

The length of the CDR3 is 15 residues. Trimming at V came to 5 bases and at J to 2 bases, leaving 6 bases not matched to a gene. Germline assignment: CDR1 SEHNR and CDR2 FQNEAQ (reference sequence). How the authors handled the data: Owing to the provision of junction-only sequences devoid of quality scores by immunoSEQ, filtering differed. Data came from immunoSEQ multiplex PCR; TCRdb stores just in-frame clones and leaves some out. V and J calls and clone size follow that table, whereas D and trimming were derived from the DNA. The sample consists of around 580,000 clones, roughly 98% of them appearing once. Naive CD8 cells lacked CD45RO and underwent positive selection for CCR7, leaving out terminally differentiated effector memory CD45RA+ cells.

The chain is built from TRBV7-9 and TRBJ1-3, with 7 bases that match TRBD1. Sequencing was done on a sample of naive CD8+ T cells sorted from blood. The sequence came from a man aged 30 to 39 in good health. The DNA for the CDR3 is TGTGCCAGCAGCAAAGAGGGGACAGCTGGAAACACCATATATTTT. Translating it yields CASSKEGTAGNTIYF. Complete variable domain (other parts from reference TRBV7-9 and TRBJ1-3): DTGVSQNPRHKITKRGQNVTFRCDPISEHNRLYWYRQTLGQGPEFLTYFQNEAQLEKSRLLSDRFSAERPKGSFSTLEIQRTEQGDSAMYLCASSKEGTAGNTIYFGEGSWLTVV.